Reported below is one T cell receptor beta chain. This entry comes from a study of blood T cell repertoires in COVID-19. As for the study in general: COVID-19 samples from acute and convalescent phases originated in the United States, Italy and Spain. Sources were T cells, B-cell-depleted T cells, or PBMCs; the material itself was cDNA or gDNA.

In germline, CDR1 is LNHDA, CDR2 SQIVND (reference sequence). Trimming took 4 bases from V and 0 from J; bases not matched to a gene: 12. The CDR3 runs to 19 residues. Authors' data handling: The assay estimated nucleated cells by amplifying reference gene primers. Clones were sequenced by immunoSEQ multiplex PCR, and TCRdb holds only the in-frame ones, with some missing. D and trimming come from the DNA, and the V and J calls and clone size come from that table. The data hold tens of thousands of clones, with about 83% observed a single time. This TCR came from a woman aged 80 or older with acute or convalescent COVID-19. The chain couples TRBV19 to TRBJ2-7; 13 nucleotides agree with TRBD2. The specimen was peripheral blood. CDR3 nucleotide sequence: TGTGCCAGTAGTACCCCTAAACCCGGGACTAGCGGGGACTCCTACGAGCAGTACTTC. Its translation is CASSTPKPGTSGDSYEQYF.